The source of this TCR beta chain is a study of cytomegalovirus exposure and HLA in healthy donors. Broader study findings: For most TCR beta V segments, an earlier analysis put the productive rate at about 87% or about 30% of the time. A later analysis appeared to link common viral pathogens to several of the most significant clusters. The later analysis indicated that the majority of CMV-associated TCR beta chains appeared HLA-restricted.

Vbeta (60) and Jbeta (13) primers were used in the PCR. Generated by immunoSEQ multiplex PCR, the TCRdb table keeps only in-frame clones and is missing some. This sample has about 130,000 clones, with more than 80% found just once. CDR3 length: 16 amino acids. Germline V CDR1 and CDR2: SGHKS, YYEKEE (reference sequence). The trim removed 4 bases at V and 3 bases at J, leaving 5 bases unmatched. Notes on this clone: Its target is unknown.

The sample taken for sequencing was PBMCs. The J gene is TRBJ2-3, the V gene TRBV5-5; 13 bases are shared with TRBD2. The source of this sequence is a woman in her 30s in good health and CMV-seropositive. DNA for the CDR3: TGTGCCAGCAGCCTGGGACTAGCGGGACTTACAGATACGCAGTATTTT. Its protein is CASSLGLAGLTDTQYF.